The entry that follows covers one T cell receptor (beta chain) sequence. Its antigen is unknown. This specimen belongs to a study of T cell repertoires in ileal Crohn's disease. In the study overall: Thiopurines (around 11) or anti-TNF agents (about 19) were given postoperatively to about half. General study results and limits: Active smokers at surgery had more clonal expansions than non-smokers.

The sample's time point: neoterminal ileum biopsy at postoperative endoscopy, about 6 months after surgery. TCRB immunosequencing input was five hundred nanograms of biopsy DNA per sample. Generated by immunoSEQ multiplex PCR, the TCRdb table keeps only in-frame clones and is missing some. The sample yields about 12,000 clones, 82% seen once. Germline CDR1 reads SGHRS; CDR2 reads YFSETQ. Trimming cost V 0 bases and J 7 bases, with 8 bases left between them. This CDR3 comprises 14 residues. The chain carries TRBV5-1 and TRBJ1-6, with D possibly TRBD1 on 5 matching bases. The source is an adult with Crohn's disease. Sequenced: ileal tissue. For the CDR3, the DNA is TGCGCCAGCAGCTTGGCAGGGTTGAATTCACCCCTCCACTTT. Protein: CASSLAGLNSPLHF. Combining the CDR3 with reference TRBV5-1 and TRBJ1-6 gives the whole variable domain KAGVTQTPRYLIKTRGQQVTLSCSPISGHRSVSWYQQTPGQGLQFLFEYFSETQRNKGNFPGRFSGRQFSNSRSEMNVSTLELGDSALYLCASSLAGLNSPLHFGNGTRLTVT.